This TCR beta chain was sequenced for a study of blood T cell repertoires in COVID-19. Repertoires were generated with immunoSEQ multiplex PCR, while TCRdb's copy carries only in-frame clones and drops some. The table records 30,000 or so clones, about nine tenths of them present only once. CDR3 length: 15 amino acids. Germline values: CDR1 SQVTM, CDR2 ANQGSEA. V dropped 1 base and J dropped 1 base, with 11 bases sitting between them. Input material: peripheral blood. The chain employs TRBV29-1 and TRBJ2-1; D not certain. The clonotype originates from a human donor with active COVID-19. The donor label of this sample is uncertain. This CDR3 is CSVEGSKSSYNEQFF. Written as DNA, the CDR3 is TGCAGCGTTGAAGGTAGCAAGTCTTCCTACAATGAGCAGTTCTTC.